These 9 T cell receptor beta chains originate from one sample sequenced in a study of cytomegalovirus exposure and HLA in healthy donors. PCR employed 60 Vbeta and 13 Jbeta primers. Sequencing was performed with immunoSEQ multiplex PCR; in TCRdb, only in-frame clones are kept and a portion is missing. The sample has about 110,000 clones; over 65% are singletons. Sequencing was performed on PBMCs. These TCRs come from a woman younger than 45 in good health and CMV-seronegative.

V gene TRBV30 combines with J gene TRBJ2-1, with 10 bases identical to TRBD2. The CDR3 sequence is 14 residues long. The V gene's germline CDR1 is GTSNPN and CDR2 SVGIG (reference sequence). The junction had 4 bases not matched to a gene; V was cut back by 4 bases and J by 4 bases. The CDR3 here is CAWKGLALYNEQFF. The CDR3 DNA reads TGTGCCTGGAAGGGACTAGCGTTGTACAATGAGCAGTTCTTC.

This CDR3 is CASSGQALSTDTQYF. In DNA, the CDR3 is TGCGCCAGCAGCGGACAGGCCTTGTCCACAGATACGCAGTATTTT. The chain employs TRBV4-1 and TRBJ2-3, with 7 bases that match TRBD1. Germline V lookup: CDR1 MGHRA, CDR2 YSYEKL. CDR3 length: 15 residues. V shed 5 bases, J shed 2 bases, and the junction held 7 bases outside the gene matches.

This clone was counted once. V usage is TRBV9 and J usage is TRBJ2-3, with TRBD2 identical over 9 bases. Germline-derived CDR1 and CDR2 are SGDLS and YYNGEE. The CDR3 has 15 residues. Trimming took 4 bases from V and 1 from J; bases not matched to a gene: 4. The CDR3 region has the DNA TGTGCCAGCAGCACCAGACTAGCGGGCACAGATACGCAGTATTTT. This sequence encodes CASSTRLAGTDTQYF. Based on the CDR3 plus reference TRBV9 and TRBJ2-3, the full variable domain is DSGVTQTPKHLITATGQRVTLRCSPRSGDLSVYWYQQSLDQGLQFLIQYYNGEERAKGNILERFSAQQFPDLHSELNLSSLELGDSALYFCASSTRLAGTDTQYFGPGTRLTVL.

The J gene is TRBJ1-2, the V gene TRBV2; D is unresolved. The CDR3 consists of 16 residues. The V end lost 0 bases, the J end lost 4 bases, and 15 bases lay between the germline ends. Germline V gene data show CDR1 as SNHLY and CDR2 as FYNNEI. Written as DNA, the CDR3 is TGTGCCAGCAGTGAAGCGCTATTGACACCCCCCTATGGCTACACCTTC. Residues: CASSEALLTPPYGYTF.

The DNA for the CDR3 is TGTGCCAGCAGTTACTCAGGGGATGTTACTGAAGCTTTCTTT. Translation gives CASSYSGDVTEAFF. This rearrangement joins TRBV6-5 to TRBJ1-1, with TRBD1 as a possible D gene (5 bases). The V gene lost 0 bases and the J gene lost 5 bases, with 10 bases spanning the gap. The CDR3 covers 14 residues. Germline V gene lookup returns CDR1 MNHEY and CDR2 SVGAGI.

This clone was seen only once. The rearrangement joins TRBV28 to TRBJ1-5, with unresolved D. Trimming removed 5 bases from V and 0 bases from J, with 11 bases in between. Germline CDR1 is MDHEN and CDR2 is SYDVKM. The CDR3 loop spans 15 amino acids. This chain's CDR3 is CASSKLLRSNQPQHF. The CDR3 nucleotides read TGTGCCAGCAGTAAGTTATTGCGTAGCAATCAGCCCCAGCATTTT. The whole variable domain, remainder taken from reference TRBV28 and TRBJ1-5, is DVKVTQSSRYLVKRTGEKVFLECVQDMDHENMFWYRQDPGLGLRLIYFSYDVKMKEKGDIPEGYSVSREKKERFSLILESASTNQTSMYLCASSKLLRSNQPQHFGDGTRLSIL.

The CDR3 is CASSLGTDSYNEQFF. CDR3 sequence (DNA): TGCGCCAGCAGCTTGGGGACTGACTCCTACAATGAGCAGTTCTTC. The V and J genes are TRBV5-1 and TRBJ2-1; possible D gene TRBD2, 5 bases. The V end was cut by 0 bases, the J end by 0 bases, with 7 bases between. The CDR3 spans 15 residues. CDR1 and CDR2 (germline): SGHRS, YFSETQ.

This rearrangement joins TRBV23-1 to TRBJ1-1, with a weak D call TRBD1 (5 bases). TRBV23-1 qualifies as an ORF whose function is uncertain. The length of the CDR3 is 11 residues. The germline V and J ends were trimmed by 4 bases and 11 bases, with 11 bases remaining between them. The CDR3, as DNA: TGCGCCAGCAGTCCCCGCAGGGCGGCTTTCTTT. Its translation: CASSPRRAAFF.

The gene calls are TRBV30 and TRBJ1-1, with TRBD1 identical over 10 bases. J gave up 7 bases and V 7 bases, and 9 bases lay outside the gene matches. The CDR3 runs 13 residues. CDR1 is GTSNPN, CDR2 SVGIG, per germline (reference sequence). The CDR3 region has the DNA TGTGCCTCCCGGGACAGGGGCCTAGGTGAAGCTTTCTTT. This gives the protein CASRDRGLGEAFF. The full variable domain, rest sourced from reference TRBV30 and TRBJ1-1, is SQTIHQWPATLVQPVGSPLSLECTVEGTSNPNLYWYRQAAGRGLQLLFYSVGIGQISSEVPQNLSASRPQDRQFILSSKKLLLSDSGFYLCASRDRGLGEAFFGQGTRLTVV.